One sample yielded the 5 T cell receptor beta chains listed below, sequenced in a study of shared clonotypes between healthy human individuals. Profiling relied on immunoSEQ multiplex PCR, and the TCRdb table lists in-frame clones only, not all of them. Altogether roughly 600,000 clones are present, 95% to 98% being singletons, with the ten largest covering 0.3%. Selected positively for CCR7 and CD45RO-negative, naive CD8 cells excluded terminally differentiated effector memory CD45RA+ cells. The sample taken for sequencing was naive CD8+ T cells sorted from blood. The receptor source for this set is a man under 40 in good health.

The chain uses TRBV29-1 and TRBJ2-6; D uncertain. The CDR3 covers 17 residues. The V end was cut by 2 bases, the J end by 2 bases, with 16 bases between. The germline CDR1 and CDR2 sequences are SQVTM and ANQGSEA. CDR3 residues: CSVETLGLTTGANVLTF. The CDR3 DNA sequence: TGCAGCGTTGAAACTTTGGGCCTCACCACTGGGGCCAACGTCCTGACTTTC.

This chain links TRBV28 with TRBJ2-7, with D hard to call. The CDR3 loop spans 11 amino acids. V lost 5 bases to trimming and J lost 9 bases, with 11 bases between them. The germline V gene encodes CDR1 MDHEN and CDR2 SYDVKM. The DNA for the CDR3 is TGTGCCAGCAGTCCCTCTATGAGGCAGTACTTC. It yields the protein CASSPSMRQYF.

The chain links TRBV2 to TRBJ2-7; 11 bases line up with TRBD2. The junction had 20 bases not matched to a gene; V was cut back by 6 bases and J by 10 bases. There are 17 residues in the CDR3. Germline loops: CDR1 SNHLY, CDR2 FYNNEI. CDR3 sequence: CASSSLGVGTSGSFQYF. DNA of the CDR3: TGTGCCAGCAGCTCCTTGGGGGTGGGGACTAGCGGATCTTTTCAGTACTTC.

CDR3 residues: CASSGFSSGRPPETQYF. CDR3 DNA sequence: TGTGCCAGCAGCGGGTTCTCTAGCGGCCGACCTCCAGAGACCCAGTACTTC. The chain links TRBV7-9 to TRBJ2-5, with TRBD2 identical over 7 bases. The germline V gene has CDR1 SEHNR and CDR2 FQNEAQ (reference sequence). The V segment lost 5 bases and the J segment 4 bases; nucleotides outside the gene matches: 16. This CDR3 has 17 residues. Looking up the rest from reference TRBV7-9 and TRBJ2-5 gives the full variable domain: DTGVSQNPRHKITKRGQNVTFRCDPISEHNRLYWYRQTLGQGPEFLTYFQNEAQLEKSRLLSDRFSAERPKGSFSTLEIQRTEQGDSAMYLCASSGFSSGRPPETQYFGPGTRLLVL.

This chain uses TRBV7-9 with TRBJ2-1; no clear D. Germline loops: CDR1 SEHNR, CDR2 FQNEAQ (reference sequence). The CDR3 sequence is 18 residues long. The V and J ends lost 2 bases and 0 bases respectively, with 17 bases between them. Written as DNA, the CDR3 is TGTGCCAGCAGCTTAACGAGTGGCCCTATGAGCTCCTACAATGAGCAGTTCTTC. It translates to CASSLTSGPMSSYNEQFF.